This T cell receptor beta chain was sequenced during a study of T-cell memory formation after mild COVID-19 (dated by TCRdb to 2020 to 2023). Context from the whole study: Most TCR sequence clusters were specific to one of the two donors. T-cell clones expanding and contracting after mild COVID-19 in two donors were tracked by longitudinal TCRalpha and TCRbeta repertoire sequencing. Two young, previously healthy adult volunteers, one female and one male, were included in the cohort. Overall study outcomes, separate from this receptor: Some responding clones were detected in pre-infection memory, suggesting pre-existing cross-reactive memory T cells joined the SARS-CoV-2 response. The study covered only a couple of mild cases, and larger cohorts including severe cases with pre-infection samples were considered necessary. Contracting CD4+ clones were found mainly in CM and EM memory subsets, while CD8+ clones were enriched in EMRA. Whether the second-wave clones peaking on day 37 were SARS-CoV-2 specific was not confirmed. Clones that contracted from day 15 to 85 showed balanced CD4/CD8 phenotypes, whereas a second wave of clones that expanded from day 15 to 37 leaned towards CD4+.

A word on this clonotype: This receptor's antigen is unknown. No quality values exist for individual bases; no much larger clone is one base distant.

For CDR1 and CDR2, the germline V gene lists LGHNA and YSLEER. A distance of 14 bases separates the germline ends of V and J, which lose 0 bases and 3 bases respectively. From the cysteine through the phenylalanine, the CDR3 covers 16 amino acids. Only CDR3 DNA is held: 48 bases, read in frame from base 1. Reads for this sample came from an Illumina NovaSeq 6000. cDNA libraries for TCRalpha and TCRbeta were prepared by 5'RACE using constant-segment primers, with sample barcodes and unique molecular identifiers added. RNA was extracted from every sample with Trizol reagent. Amplification of the libraries took two PCR steps, and the second step added a second sample barcode plus Illumina TruSeq adapters. Sequencing of libraries was performed on an Illumina NovaSeq with 2 x 150 bp paired-end reads. As for the authors' bioinformatics: The reads were demultiplexed and collapsed into UMI-guided consensus sequences using migec v1.2.7. With mixcr v2.1.11, UMI consensuses were aligned to TRA and TRB V and J templates and assembled into clonotypes. A clonotype was counted as expanded or contracted only when both edgeR and NoisET called the clonotype significant, with the noise models trained on biological replicates. For edgeR calls, the thresholds were a false discovery rate-adjusted p below 0.01 and a log2 fold-change of 1. As an exploratory analysis of dynamics, max-normalized trajectories of the 1000 most abundant clonotypes were examined with PCA combined with hierarchical clustering. Each responding clone was given a CD4 or CD8 phenotype based on the CD4+ and CD8+ repertoires, which had been sequenced separately. TCRdb ran its own pipeline on the public reads, namely fastp trimming at Q25 and MiXCR clone calling, and kept in-frame beta chains. Every distinct CDR3 protein forms one entry, paired with its most common genes and DNA. These V and J calls are TCRdb output, not the study's own analysis. Present in this sample are around 470,000 distinct CDR3 sequences, around 20% of which were seen just once. Approximately 8.1% of the sample comes from the top ten.

Ficoll-Paque density gradient centrifugation was used to isolate PBMCs. The material sequenced was PBMCs or a T cell subset sorted from them (not recorded which). This clonotype was sampled from an adult woman who had mild COVID-19 (a few samples of this study predate the infection). The sample titles of this study are shuffled in the database, so cell type and time point are left out; the donor was told from shared clones. This chain joins TRBV4-3 to TRBJ1-1; a confident D gene designation cannot be given. The nucleotide sequence reads TGCGCCAGCAGCCAAGAGCATCGGGAGGGTTACACTGAAGCTTTCTTT. Translation gives CASSQEHREGYTEAFF.